Each of the 7 T cell receptor beta chains below was sequenced from the same sample in a study of a mutant IDH1 vaccine in newly diagnosed glioma. Indicated time point: week 35, safety follow-up. Every single dose of the vaccine, 300 ug of mutant IDH1 20-mer peptide, came with topical imiquimod. These TCRs are of unknown antigen specificity. The table came from immunoSEQ multiplex PCR; TCRdb's copy has only in-frame clones and leaves some out. The table includes about 31,000 clones, around 73% detected once. The specimen comprised PBMCs, sampled from a glioma patient whose treatment included an IDH1 peptide vaccine. All receptors derive from a woman aged 40 to 55 with glioma.

The CDR3 is CSVARTGGSDTQYF. The CDR3, as DNA: TGCAGCGTCGCCAGGACTGGAGGGTCAGATACGCAGTATTTT. This chain joins TRBV29-1 and TRBJ2-3; perhaps TRBD2 as D (6 bases). CDR1 is SQVTM, CDR2 ANQGSEA, per germline. The CDR3 length is 14 residues. V was shortened by 6 bases and J by 4 bases, with 17 bases between the two germline ends.

This clone was found a few times. This chain links TRBV6-5 with TRBJ1-5; 9 bases fit TRBD1. Germline V gene lookup returns CDR1 MNHEY and CDR2 SVGAGI. The CDR3 has 13 residues. J gave up 7 bases and V 8 bases, and 6 bases lay outside the gene matches. The CDR3 loop reads CASSRDREQPQHF. In nucleotides, the CDR3 is TGTGCCAGCTCGAGGGACAGGGAACAGCCCCAGCATTTT.

The chain links TRBV15 to TRBJ1-4, with D possibly TRBD1 on 5 matching bases. V was shortened by 0 bases and J by 3 bases, with 8 bases between the two germline ends. CDR1 is LNHNV, CDR2 YYDKDF, per germline (reference sequence). The CDR3 runs 15 residues. This chain's CDR3 is CATSRDRTPNEKLFF. The CDR3 DNA reads as TGTGCCACCAGCAGAGATCGGACACCTAATGAAAAACTGTTTTTT.

The chain links TRBV7-2 to TRBJ2-1, with 7 nucleotides matching TRBD2. The CDR3 length is 11 residues. With 5 bases clipped from V and 10 bases from J, the junction kept 2 bases outside the gene matches. The germline gives CDR1 SGHTA, CDR2 FQGNSA. The CDR3 loop reads CASSLGGEQFF. The CDR3 DNA follows: TGTGCCAGCAGCCTGGGGGGGGAGCAGTTCTTC.

The J gene is TRBJ1-6, the V gene TRBV7-6; D unresolved. Trimming removed 4 bases at V and 8 bases at J, with 30 bases between. CDR1 and CDR2 (germline): SGHVS, FNYEAQ. This CDR3 is built from 20 residues. In DNA form, the CDR3 reads TGTGCCAGCAGCTACTCCCCCGGGAAACATTACGAGTCGGGCCATTCACCCCTCCACTTT. This codes for CASSYSPGKHYESGHSPLHF.

The chain has TRBV25-1 and TRBJ2-1; D call uncertain. Germline assignment: CDR1 MGHDK and CDR2 SYGVNS. The CDR3 extends over 14 amino acids. The V end was cut by 3 bases, the J end by 9 bases, with 15 bases between. In nucleotides, the CDR3 is TGTGCCAGCAGTGACCCGAACCTCCCGGGTGAGCAGTTCTTC. This sequence encodes CASSDPNLPGEQFF.

The rearrangement joins TRBV18 to TRBJ1-2; no reliable D call. Trimming took 3 bases from V and 0 from J, leaving 5 bases between them. Per the germline V gene, CDR1 is KGHSH and CDR2 is LQKENI. The CDR3 extends over 13 amino acids. DNA for the CDR3: TGTGCCAGCTCACCTTTAGCTAACTATGGCTACACCTTC. Its protein is CASSPLANYGYTF. The full variable domain, its missing parts supplied by reference TRBV18 and TRBJ1-2, is NAGVMQNPRHLVRRRGQEARLRCSPMKGHSHVYWYRQLPEEGLKFMVYLQKENIIDESGMPKERFSAEFPKEGPSILRIQQVVRGDSAAYFCASSPLANYGYTFGSGTRLTVV.